The clone carrying this T cell receptor (beta chain) has just one count. Its target is not known. The data belong to a study of T cells after posttransplantation cyclophosphamide. General observations from the study: TRB overlap between skin or GI tissue T cells and blood was limited. Recipient CMV seropositivity and CMV reactivation strongly tracked TRB clonality.

The V end lost 0 bases, the J end lost 7 bases, and 16 bases lay between the germline ends. Germline V gene data show CDR1 as ENHRY and CDR2 as SYGVKD. The CDR3 contains 16 residues. The method was immunoSEQ multiplex PCR; TCRdb's version includes in-frame clones alone and lacks a portion of them. The table lists more than 20,000 clones, more than 70% of them singletons. This receptor was identified in a woman between 55 and 75 years old with a blood cancer, CMV-positive, and with a related stem cell donor. The sample taken for sequencing was PBMCs. The rearrangement joins TRBV10-3 to TRBJ1-5; D not certain. CDR3 sequence reads: CAISESNSGINQPQHF. For the CDR3, the DNA is TGTGCCATCAGTGAGTCGAACAGCGGAATTAACCAGCCCCAGCATTTT.